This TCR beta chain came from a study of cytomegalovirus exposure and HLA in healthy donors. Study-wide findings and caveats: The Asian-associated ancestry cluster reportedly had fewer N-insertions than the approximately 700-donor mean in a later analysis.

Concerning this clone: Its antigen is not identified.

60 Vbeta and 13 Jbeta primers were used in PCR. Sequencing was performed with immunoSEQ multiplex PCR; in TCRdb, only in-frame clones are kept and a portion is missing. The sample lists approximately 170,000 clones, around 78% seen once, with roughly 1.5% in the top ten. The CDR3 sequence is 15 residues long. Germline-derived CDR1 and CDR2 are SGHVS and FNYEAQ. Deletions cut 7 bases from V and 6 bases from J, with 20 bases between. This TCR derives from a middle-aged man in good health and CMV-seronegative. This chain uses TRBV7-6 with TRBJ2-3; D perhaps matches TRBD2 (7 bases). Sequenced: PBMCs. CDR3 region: CASTKGGDPGDTQYF. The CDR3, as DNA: TGTGCCAGCACCAAAGGGGGGGATCCCGGGGATACGCAGTATTTT.